Below are 10 T cell receptor beta chains sequenced from a single sample in a study of blood T cell repertoires in COVID-19. Data came from immunoSEQ multiplex PCR; TCRdb stores just in-frame clones and leaves some out. The repertoire holds about 48,000 clones, 65% to 90% seen once, with less than 3% in the top ten. Source material: peripheral blood. The receptors were gathered from a woman over 75 with COVID-19, enrolled during active disease.

The rearrangement joins TRBV29-1 to TRBJ1-2; 9 bases map to TRBD1. CDR3 size: 15 residues. The V gene end was trimmed by 5 bases and the J gene end by 1 base; junction bases not matched to a gene: 8. Germline CDR1 is SQVTM and CDR2 is ANQGSEA. The CDR3 DNA is TGCAGCGTTACAGGGGGCCCAAACATTAACTATGGCTACACCTTC. This sequence encodes CSVTGGPNINYGYTF.

This chain joins TRBV3-1 (or the pseudogene TRBV3-2) and TRBJ2-7; TRBD1 agrees at 7 bases. CDR1 is LGHDT, CDR2 YNNKEL, per germline (reference sequence). Trimming took 5 bases from V and 2 from J; bases not matched to a gene: 6. The CDR3 spans 14 residues. DNA of the CDR3: TGTGCCAGCAGCACAACGACAGGGACCTACGAGCAGTACTTC. It codes for CASSTTTGTYEQYF.

This chain joins TRBV11-3 and TRBJ2-1, with a tentative D call TRBD2 (6 bases). V lost 3 bases, J lost 0 bases, and 9 bases lay in between. Germline V gene lookup returns CDR1 SGHNT and CDR2 YENEEA. The CDR3 has 15 residues. The CDR3 loop reads CASSFAGSSYNEQFF. CDR3 DNA: TGTGCCAGCAGCTTTGCGGGGAGCTCCTACAATGAGCAGTTCTTC.

CDR3 amino acids: CAWSRGLLNTEAFF. CDR3 sequence (DNA): TGTGCCTGGAGTAGAGGGTTGCTGAACACTGAAGCTTTCTTT. The chain combines TRBV30 with TRBJ1-1; D unresolved. The CDR3 length is 14 residues. Germline V gene data show CDR1 as GTSNPN and CDR2 as SVGIG (reference sequence). The V end was cut by 2 bases, the J end by 0 bases, with 10 bases between.

The rearrangement uses TRBV5-1 and TRBJ2-3, with D perhaps TRBD2 (5 bases). The CDR3 is 15 amino acids. The germline V gene encodes CDR1 SGHRS and CDR2 YFSETQ. The germline V and J ends were trimmed by 1 base and 2 bases, with 11 bases remaining between them. In nucleotides, the CDR3 is TGCGCCAGCAGCTTGCCGGGGTCCCCCACAGATACGCAGTATTTT. It codes for CASSLPGSPTDTQYF.

This clone was seen a single time. J is TRBJ1-2 and V is TRBV9, with a tentative D call TRBD1 (6 bases). The CDR3 covers 18 residues. CDR1 and CDR2 (germline): SGDLS, YYNGEE. The V end lost 0 bases, the J end lost 4 bases, and 22 bases lay between the germline ends. The CDR3 spells CASSVGATGSPGRYGYTF. CDR3 DNA: TGTGCCAGCAGCGTAGGAGCCACAGGGAGCCCGGGGCGCTATGGCTACACCTTC.

This clone was seen only a few times. The chain is built from TRBV5-1 and TRBJ1-6; a weak D match, TRBD1 (6 bases). V lost 1 base and J lost 6, with 11 bases in between. Germline V gene sequence: CDR1 SGHRS, CDR2 YFSETQ. The CDR3 spans 15 residues. CDR3 nucleotide sequence: TGCGCCAGCAGCTTGTTAGGACAGCCTAATTCACCCCTCCACTTT. It encodes CASSLLGQPNSPLHF.

The chain's CDR3 is CASSYGGGAHNEQFF. The CDR3 DNA reads TGTGCCAGCAGTTACGGCGGCGGCGCCCACAATGAGCAGTTCTTC. This chain links TRBV6-5 with TRBJ2-1; unclear D gene. The V end lost 2 bases, the J end lost 5 bases, and 13 bases lay between the germline ends. Germline CDR1 reads MNHEY; CDR2 reads SVGAGI. The CDR3 totals 15 residues.

This clone appeared a single time. The chain uses TRBV2 and TRBJ1-6; D ambiguous. In germline, CDR1 is SNHLY, CDR2 FYNNEI. There are 12 residues in the CDR3. V was cut by 2 bases and J by 10 bases, with 6 bases left in between. The CDR3 DNA is TGTGCCAGCAGTGAATTTAGCTCACCCCTCCACTTT. Protein: CASSEFSSPLHF.

This clone was observed once. The V and J genes are TRBV6-4 and TRBJ2-7, with 7 nucleotides matching TRBD2. The germline CDR1 and CDR2 sequences are MRHNA and SNTAGT. This CDR3 contains 13 residues. V lost 3 bases, J lost 7 bases, and 6 bases stayed unmatched. The chain's CDR3 is CASSDIVGGEQYF. Written as DNA, the CDR3 is TGTGCCAGCAGTGATATTGTGGGGGGGGAGCAGTACTTC.